This TCR beta chain came from a study of blood T cells in healthy people across ages (dated by TCRdb to the mid-2010s). Turning to the overall study: Template switching captured roughly one uniquely barcoded TCR beta cDNA molecule per two T cells in model experiments. The study measured age-related changes in TCR beta repertoire diversity using deep sequencing normalized with unique cDNA molecular identifiers. The donors were divided into four age groups: young (average roughly 17 years), middle-aged (about 40), aged (about 60) and long-lived (about 79). To avoid experimental bias, donors of different ages were distributed randomly across sequencing lanes. For two donors (one aged 18 to 29 and one aged 80 or older), the study analyzed two additional independent replicas of 1 million unique cDNA reads from the same blood draw. General conclusions and limits of the study: Estimates of total diversity based on one million sequenced T cells were considered lower bounds and underestimates. As age increased, observed TCR beta diversity per million T cells dropped in a roughly linear way, and a significant reduction was already evident by age 40. Because profiling used bulk unsorted PBMCs, naive and antigen-experienced compartments could not be compared conclusively. Observed TCR beta diversity correlated strongly with the percentage of naive T cells measured by flow cytometry. Because donor CMV infection status was unknown, age-related changes in expanded clonotypes were potentially confounded. Compared with the aged group, more naive CD4+ T cells, fewer expanded clones and increased TCR diversity were shown by the long-lived group, suggesting age selection.

The library came from 5' RACE. TCRdb shows the sequencer as Illumina HiSeq 2500. The second PCR ran for about 6 to 12 cycles and used a J-beta primer mix along with a sample-barcoded 5' primer. A unique molecular identifier was introduced onto each TCR beta cDNA molecule by a template-switch 5' adaptor carrying 12 random nucleotides. At least 2.5 million CDR3-containing paired-end reads were obtained from each sample. First-strand cDNA synthesis was performed from all RNA using the Mint cDNA synthesis kit, with priming by a TRBC-specific oligonucleotide. Following uracil-DNA glycosylase treatment, all cDNA underwent a first 18-cycle PCR with the universal primers M1SS and BC2_uni_R. As for the original processing: Normalization of each sample was performed by random selection of 1 million high-quality reads, each carrying a distinct molecular identifier. Reads sharing molecular identifiers were discarded rather than binned into consensus sequences. MiTCR, with a Q25 quality threshold and the strictest error-elimination algorithm, was used for CDR3 identification, clonotype clustering and error correction. Lower-bound total TCR beta diversity was estimated with a nonparametric unseen species model using Euler transformation. TCRdb trimmed the raw reads at Q25, called clones with MiXCR and kept productive beta chains. Entries are consolidated by CDR3 protein sequence, retaining the most common genes and DNA. TCRdb, rather than the study authors, made the V and J calls. Within this sample are over a million distinct CDR3 sequences, with around 45% of them counted one time only. The ten largest make up over 15% of the sample.

The roughly 39 donors, aged roughly 6 to 90 years, were systemically healthy Caucasian individuals from Russia. Each donor gave 8 to 10 milliliters of peripheral blood, drawn into EDTA-treated Vacutainer tubes. Ficoll-Paque density-gradient centrifugation was used to isolate PBMCs, with at least 6.5 million per sample. Trizol reagent was used to extract total RNA from the PBMCs, yielding at least 5 micrograms per sample. For every donor, an aliquot of PBMCs went through flow cytometry to measure the percentages of naive CD45RAhigh/CD27high T cells. V loses 2 bases, J loses 2 bases, and the germline ends lie 7 bases apart. The CDR3 has 13 amino acids, counting the end cysteine and phenylalanine. Only the CDR3 region is kept as DNA, spanning 39 bases read in frame from base 1. Reading the germline V gene (reference sequence) gives CDR1 WNHNN and CDR2 SYGVQD. On this clonotype: This receptor's antigen is unknown. No base quality information exists; no much larger clone differs at one position.

The chain links TRBV10-1 with TRBJ2-7; no D segment can be confidently identified. Sequencing was done on a sample of blood. The origin of this receptor is a woman aged 60 to 75 in good health. The CDR3 loop reads CASSEGRPYEQYF. The DNA reads TGCGCCAGCAGTGAGGGCCGCCCCTACGAGCAGTACTTC.